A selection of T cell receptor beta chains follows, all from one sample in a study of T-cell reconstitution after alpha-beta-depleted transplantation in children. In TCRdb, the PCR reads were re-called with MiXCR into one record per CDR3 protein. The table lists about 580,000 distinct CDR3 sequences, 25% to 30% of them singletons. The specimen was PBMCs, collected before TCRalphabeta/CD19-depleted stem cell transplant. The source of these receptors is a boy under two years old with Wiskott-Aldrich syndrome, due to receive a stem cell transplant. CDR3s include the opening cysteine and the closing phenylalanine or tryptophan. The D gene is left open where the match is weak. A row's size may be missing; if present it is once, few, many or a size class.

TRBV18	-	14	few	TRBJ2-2	TGTGCCAGCTCAGAACAGCAGAACACCGGGGAGCTGTTTTTT	CASSEQQNTGELFF
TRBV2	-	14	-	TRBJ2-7	TGTGCCAGCAGTGAAAGCCCGCCCCTATACGAGCAGTACTTC	CASSESPPLYEQYF
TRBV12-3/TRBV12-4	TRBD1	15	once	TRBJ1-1	TGTGCCAGCAGTCTAAGGGACAGACAAAACACTGAAGCTTTCTTT	CASSLRDRQNTEAFF
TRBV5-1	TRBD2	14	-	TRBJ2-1	TGCGCCAGCAGCGTGACTAGCGGGGACAATGAGCAGTTCTTC	CASSVTSGDNEQFF
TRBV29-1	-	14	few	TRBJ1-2	TGCAGCGTCAGACCGGGACGGTATAACTATGGCTACACCTTC	CSVRPGRYNYGYTF
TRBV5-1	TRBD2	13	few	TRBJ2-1	TGCGCCAGCAGCCCTGGGACTAGTCATGAGCAGTTCTTC	CASSPGTSHEQFF
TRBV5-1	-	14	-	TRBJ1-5	TGCGCCAGCAGCTTGGAGGGGATTTATCAGCCCCAGCATTTT	CASSLEGIYQPQHF
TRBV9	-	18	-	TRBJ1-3	TGTGCCAGCAGCGCCCAGAAGGGTTCGGGGGGCTTGGGAAACACCATATATTTT	CASSAQKGSGGLGNTIYF
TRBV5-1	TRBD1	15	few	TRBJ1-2	TGCGCCAGCAGCTGGGGGACAGGGGGCGGTAATGGCTACACCTTC	CASSWGTGGGNGYTF
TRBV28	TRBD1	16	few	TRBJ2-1	TGTGCCAGCAGTTCGACCGGGACAGGGGAATACAATGAGCAGTTCTTC	CASSSTGTGEYNEQFF
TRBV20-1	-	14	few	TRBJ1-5	TGCAGTGCTAGGGACCCCTATGGCAATCAGCCCCAGCATTTT	CSARDPYGNQPQHF
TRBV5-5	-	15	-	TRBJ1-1	TGTGCCAGCAGCTTCTTCCTACCGCCGAACACTGAAGCTTTCTTT	CASSFFLPPNTEAFF
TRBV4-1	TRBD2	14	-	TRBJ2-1	TGCGCCAGCAGCCATAGCGGGAGGGCCAGTGAGCAGTTCTTC	CASSHSGRASEQFF
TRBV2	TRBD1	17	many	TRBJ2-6	TGTGCCAGCAGGGCGCCGGGACAGCCCCTGGGGGCCAACGTCCTGACTTTC	CASRAPGQPLGANVLTF
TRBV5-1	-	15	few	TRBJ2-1	TGCGCCAGCAGCGTTCCTAGAAGTAGCTACAATGAGCAGTTCTTC	CASSVPRSSYNEQFF
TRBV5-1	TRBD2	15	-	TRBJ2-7	TGCGCCAGCAGCCGAGAATTAGCGGGAGGACAGGAGCAGTACTTC	CASSRELAGGQEQYF
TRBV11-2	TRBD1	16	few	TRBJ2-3	TGTGCCAGCAGCACGACTCCGGGACAGGGGCCAGATACGCAGTATTTT	CASSTTPGQGPDTQYF
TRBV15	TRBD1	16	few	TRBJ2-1	TGTGCCACCAGCAGAGGTGGGACAGGGATCCTCAATGAGCAGTTCTTC	CATSRGGTGILNEQFF
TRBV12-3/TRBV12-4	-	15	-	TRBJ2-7	TGTGCCAGCAGTCCCACGGGACATGCGGGGTACGAGCAGTACTTC	CASSPTGHAGYEQYF
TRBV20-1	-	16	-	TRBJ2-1	TGCAGTGCTAGAGCTCAACTACGAAGCTCCTACAATGAGCAGTTCTTC	CSARAQLRSSYNEQFF
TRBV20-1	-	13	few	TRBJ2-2	TGCAGTGCTATGGGACCGAACACCGGGGAGCTGTTTTTT	CSAMGPNTGELFF
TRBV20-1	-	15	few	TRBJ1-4	TGCAGTGCTAGAGCCAGGTCCCCGCGTAATGAAAAACTGTTTTTT	CSARARSPRNEKLFF
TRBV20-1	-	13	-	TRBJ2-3	TGCAGTGCCCCTGAGGGGGGCACAGATACGCAGTATTTT	CSAPEGGTDTQYF
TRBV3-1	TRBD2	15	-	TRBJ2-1	TGTGCCAGCAGCCAAGGCCTAGCGGCCCACAATGAGCAGTTCTTC	CASSQGLAAHNEQFF
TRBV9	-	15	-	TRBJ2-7	TGTGCCAGCAGCGTAGGTACACCTGATACCTACGAGCAGTACTTC	CASSVGTPDTYEQYF
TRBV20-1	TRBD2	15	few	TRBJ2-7	TGCAGTGCTACAAACTTCCGGACTAGCGGGTACGAGCAGTACTTC	CSATNFRTSGYEQYF
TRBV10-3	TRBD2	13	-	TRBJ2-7	TGTGCCATCAGAGGCGGGAGGGCCGGCGAGCAGTACTTC	CAIRGGRAGEQYF
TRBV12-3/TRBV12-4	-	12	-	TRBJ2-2	TGTGCCAGCAGTTTCATTACCGGGGAGCTGTTTTTT	CASSFITGELFF
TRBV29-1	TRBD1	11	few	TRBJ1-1	TGCAGCGGACAGGGAGTAACTGAAGCTTTCTTT	CSGQGVTEAFF
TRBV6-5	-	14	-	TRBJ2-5	TGTGCCCGCAGTTACGGCAGGCCAGGGGAGACCCAGTACTTC	CARSYGRPGETQYF
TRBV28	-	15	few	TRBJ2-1	TGTGCCAGCAGGCCCGGGGATGCCTCCTACAATGAGCAGTTCTTC	CASRPGDASYNEQFF
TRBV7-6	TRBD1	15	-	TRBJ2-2	TGTGCCAGCAGGGGACAGGGCCGTGGCACCGGGGAGCTGTTTTTT	CASRGQGRGTGELFF
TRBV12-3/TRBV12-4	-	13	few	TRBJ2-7	TGTGCCAGCAGTTTAGCTGGCGAGCGGGAGCAGTACTTC	CASSLAGEREQYF
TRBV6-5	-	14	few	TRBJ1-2	TGTGCCAGCAGTTACTCGCAGAGGGGCGATGGCTACACCTTC	CASSYSQRGDGYTF
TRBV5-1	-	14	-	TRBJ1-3	TGCGCCAGCAGCTTGGGCCGGAACGGAAACACCATATATTTT	CASSLGRNGNTIYF
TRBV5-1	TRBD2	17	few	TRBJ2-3	TGCGCCAGCAGCCCGGGACTAGCGGTTTCTCGCACAGATACGCAGTATTTT	CASSPGLAVSRTDTQYF
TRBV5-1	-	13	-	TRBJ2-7	TGCGCCAGCAGCTTGGAGCAGGCCTACGAGCAGTACTTC	CASSLEQAYEQYF
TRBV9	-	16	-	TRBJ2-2	TGTGCCAGCAGCGTAGTCTCGGGGTTGAACACCGGGGAGCTGTTTTTT	CASSVVSGLNTGELFF
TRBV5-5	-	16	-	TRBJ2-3	TGTGCCAGCAGCTTGGCGGCGGCCTGGCGCACAGATACGCAGTATTTT	CASSLAAAWRTDTQYF
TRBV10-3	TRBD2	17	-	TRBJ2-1	TGTGCCATCAGCGGGGGCGGGAGGGCCGTTTCTCTCAGTGAGCAGTTCTTC	CAISGGGRAVSLSEQFF
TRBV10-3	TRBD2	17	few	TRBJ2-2	TGTGCCATCAGTGAGGAACTAGCGGGAATGAACACCGGGGAGCTGTTTTTT	CAISEELAGMNTGELFF
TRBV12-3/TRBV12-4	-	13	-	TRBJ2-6	TGTGCCAGCAGTTGGTCCGGGGCCAACGTCCTGACTTTC	CASSWSGANVLTF
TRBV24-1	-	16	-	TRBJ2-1	TGTGCCACCAGTGATTCTCCGGGACTCCGCTACAATGAGCAGTTCTTC	CATSDSPGLRYNEQFF
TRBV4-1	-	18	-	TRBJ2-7	TGCGCCAGCAGCCAACTCAAACGACCGGGACGGAGCTCCTACGAGCAGTACTTC	CASSQLKRPGRSSYEQYF
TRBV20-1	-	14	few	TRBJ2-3	TGCAGTGCTAGGGAAGGCTTACGCACAGATACGCAGTATTTT	CSAREGLRTDTQYF
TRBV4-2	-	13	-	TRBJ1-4	TGTGCCAGCAGCCCGCAAGATAATGAAAAACTGTTTTTT	CASSPQDNEKLFF
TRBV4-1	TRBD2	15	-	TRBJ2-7	TGCGCCAGCAGCCAAGTGATCACTAGCGGTTACGAGCAGTACTTC	CASSQVITSGYEQYF
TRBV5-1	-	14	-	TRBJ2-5	TGCGCCAGCAGCCCGGACAGTAGTGAAGAGACCCAGTACTTC	CASSPDSSEETQYF
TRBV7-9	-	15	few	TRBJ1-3	TGTGCCAGCAGCTTGGACTTCCACTCTGGAAACACCATATATTTT	CASSLDFHSGNTIYF
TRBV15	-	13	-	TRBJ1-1	TGTGCCACCAGCAGAGATCGGGGTACTGAAGCTTTCTTT	CATSRDRGTEAFF